The clone carrying this TCR beta chain has only a few counts. The assay was immunoSEQ multiplex PCR, and TCRdb's table has in-frame clones only and misses some. Here the sample spans about 180,000 clones, 70% to 90% being singletons. This sample was included in a study of blood T cell repertoires in COVID-19. As for the study in general: Samples of COVID-19 (acute and convalescent) were obtained from the United States, Italy and Spain. T cells, B-cell-depleted T cells, or PBMCs supplied cDNA or gDNA.

Germline V CDR1 and CDR2: KGHSH, LQKENI. After removal of 3 bases from V and 9 bases from J, the junction contained 20 bases not matched to a gene. The CDR3 extends over 18 amino acids. The chain has TRBV18 and TRBJ2-1; 7 positions match TRBD1. The specimen was peripheral blood. The TCR sequence derives from a man between 65 and 85 years old with active or convalescent COVID-19. The CDR3 DNA is TGTGCCAGCTCACCGTCGCCGTTTAGACAGGGAAGAGAGGCTGAGCAGTTCTTC. Its translation: CASSPSPFRQGREAEQFF.